What follows are 5 T cell receptor beta chains derived from one specimen sequenced in a study of blood T cell repertoires in COVID-19. Only in-frame clones appear in the TCRdb table, and some are missing; sequencing was by immunoSEQ multiplex PCR. The sample has 210,000 or so clones; about 89% are singletons. Specimen: peripheral blood. The receptor source for this set is a man in his forties with acute or convalescent COVID-19.

V usage is TRBV6-5 and J usage is TRBJ1-3; D perhaps matches TRBD1 (6 bases). Trimming took 8 bases from V and 4 from J, leaving 12 bases between them. The CDR3 runs to 13 residues. Per germline, CDR1 MNHEY and CDR2 SVGAGI. The CDR3 DNA follows: TGTGCCAGCGCGCGGGGGGGCGGAAACACCATATATTTT. Translation: CASARGGGNTIYF.

The chain links TRBV13 to TRBJ1-1; TRBD1 aligns across 9 bases. Germline assignment: CDR1 PRHDT and CDR2 FYEKMQ (reference sequence). The CDR3 loop spans 21 amino acids. The V segment lost 5 bases and the J segment 7 bases; nucleotides outside the gene matches: 29. The CDR3 reads CASSIPTPGQGGFRSAGEAFF. The CDR3 nucleotides read TGTGCCAGCAGCATACCAACGCCGGGACAGGGTGGATTTCGCTCAGCGGGTGAAGCTTTCTTT.

The V and J genes are TRBV11-2 and TRBJ2-1; 8 bases are a match to TRBD2. V trimming: 5 bases; J trimming: 7 bases; junction bases outside the gene matches: 13. This CDR3 spans 16 amino acids. Germline V gives CDR1 SGHAT, CDR2 FQNNGV. The chain's CDR3 is CASSPSSGGPLNEQFF. In DNA form, the CDR3 reads TGTGCCAGCAGCCCTTCGAGCGGGGGACCACTGAATGAGCAGTTCTTC.

This chain uses TRBV20-1 with TRBJ2-3; D is perhaps TRBD1 or TRBD2 (5 bases each). V was cut by 5 bases and J by 5 bases, with 11 bases left in between. The V gene's germline CDR1 is DFQATT and CDR2 SNEGSKA (reference sequence). The CDR3 totals 12 residues. CDR3 in amino acids: CSAGGAGDTQYF. In DNA form, the CDR3 reads TGCAGTGCTGGTGGGGCGGGAGATACGCAGTATTTT.

The chain combines TRBV7-2 with TRBJ2-7; maybe TRBD1 (6 bases). This CDR3 has 13 amino acids. Looked up from germline, CDR1 is SGHTA and CDR2 is FQGNSA. V was trimmed by 4 bases and J by 3 bases, leaving 10 bases between them. CDR3 sequence (DNA): TGTGCCAGCAGCTCCTGGGACAACTACGAGCAGTACTTC. This translates into CASSSWDNYEQYF.